The subject of this entry is one TCR beta chain. After removal of 3 bases from V and 3 bases from J, the junction contained 6 bases not matched to a gene. The CDR3 is made up of 15 amino acids. Germline values: CDR1 SNHLY, CDR2 FYNNEI. The record originates from a study of blood T cell repertoires in COVID-19. Background on the study: The cDNA or gDNA used as material had been derived from T cells, B-cell-depleted T cells, or PBMCs.

Authors' processing steps: Amplifying reference gene primers gave estimates of nucleated cell counts. The data were produced by immunoSEQ multiplex PCR, yet TCRdb's version contains in-frame clones alone and is incomplete. D and trimming come from the DNA, and the V and J calls and clone size come from that table. The data contain about 180,000 clones, about 89% of them singletons. Specimen: peripheral blood. This TCR was sampled from a man between 40 and 49 years old with active or convalescent COVID-19. This chain links TRBV2 with TRBJ2-7, with 9 bases fitting TRBD2. DNA for the CDR3: TGTGCCAGCAGTGAGGGCGGGGGGGCCGGCTACGAGCAGTACTTC. Its protein is CASSEGGGAGYEQYF.